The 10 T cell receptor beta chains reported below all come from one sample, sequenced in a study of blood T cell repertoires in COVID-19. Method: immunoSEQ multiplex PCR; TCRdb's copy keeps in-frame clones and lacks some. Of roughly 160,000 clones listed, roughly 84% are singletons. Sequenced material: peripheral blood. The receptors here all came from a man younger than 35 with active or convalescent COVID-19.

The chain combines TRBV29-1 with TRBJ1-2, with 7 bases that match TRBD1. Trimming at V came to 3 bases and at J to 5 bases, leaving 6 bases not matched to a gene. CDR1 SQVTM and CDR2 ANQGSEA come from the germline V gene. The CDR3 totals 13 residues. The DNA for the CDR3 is TGCAGCGTTGAGCTTGACAGGGATTATGGCTACACCTTC. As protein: CSVELDRDYGYTF.

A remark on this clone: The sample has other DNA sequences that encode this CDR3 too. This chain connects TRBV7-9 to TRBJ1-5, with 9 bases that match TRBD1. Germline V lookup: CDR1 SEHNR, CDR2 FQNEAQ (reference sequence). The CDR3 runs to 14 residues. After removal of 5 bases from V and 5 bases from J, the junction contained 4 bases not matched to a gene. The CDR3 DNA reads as TGTGCCAGCAGCCCGGGACAGGGTGATCAGCCCCAGCATTTT. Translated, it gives CASSPGQGDQPQHF. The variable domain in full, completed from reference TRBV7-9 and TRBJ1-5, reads DTGVSQNPRHKITKRGQNVTFRCDPISEHNRLYWYRQTLGQGPEFLTYFQNEAQLEKSRLLSDRFSAERPKGSFSTLEIQRTEQGDSAMYLCASSPGQGDQPQHFGDGTRLSIL.

CDR3 amino acids: CASSTTGQPSGANVLTF. The CDR3 coding sequence is TGTGCCAGTAGTACCACGGGACAGCCCTCTGGGGCCAACGTCCTGACTTTC. The genes are TRBV19 and TRBJ2-6; 7 bases align to TRBD1. Per germline, CDR1 LNHDA and CDR2 SQIVND (reference sequence). Losses at the gene ends were 4 bases for V and 0 bases for J; bases not matched to a gene: 6. The length of the CDR3 is 17 residues.

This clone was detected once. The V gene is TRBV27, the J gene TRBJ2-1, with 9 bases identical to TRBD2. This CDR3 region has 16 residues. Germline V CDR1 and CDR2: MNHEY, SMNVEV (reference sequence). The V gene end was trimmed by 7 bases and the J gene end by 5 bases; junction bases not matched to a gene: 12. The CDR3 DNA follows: TGTGCCAGCAATAATGCGGGAGGGGGGGGTAACAATGAGCAGTTCTTC. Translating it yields CASNNAGGGGNNEQFF.

CDR3 amino acids: CASSLKPGGIKTEQFF. The CDR3 nucleotides read TGTGCCAGCAGCTTGAAACCGGGAGGGATCAAGACTGAGCAGTTCTTC. V is TRBV11-1 and J is TRBJ2-1, with TRBD2 matching over 8 bases. The CDR3 length is 16 residues. Germline V lookup: CDR1 SGHAT, CDR2 FQDESV (reference sequence). V shed 3 bases, J shed 9 bases, and the junction held 13 bases outside the gene matches.

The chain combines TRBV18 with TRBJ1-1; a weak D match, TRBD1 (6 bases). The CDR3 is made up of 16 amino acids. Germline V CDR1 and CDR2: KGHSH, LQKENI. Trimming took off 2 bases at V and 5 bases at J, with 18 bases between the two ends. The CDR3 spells CASSPGSRGGGTEAFF. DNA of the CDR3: TGTGCCAGCTCACCAGGTTCCAGGGGCGGGGGAACTGAAGCTTTCTTT.

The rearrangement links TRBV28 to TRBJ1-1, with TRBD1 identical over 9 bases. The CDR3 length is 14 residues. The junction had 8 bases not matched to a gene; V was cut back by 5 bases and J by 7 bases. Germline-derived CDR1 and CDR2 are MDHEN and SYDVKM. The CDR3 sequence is CASSPGQGRNEAFF. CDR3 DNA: TGTGCCAGCAGTCCTGGACAGGGGCGAAATGAAGCTTTCTTT. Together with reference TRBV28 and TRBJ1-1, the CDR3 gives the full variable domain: DVKVTQSSRYLVKRTGEKVFLECVQDMDHENMFWYRQDPGLGLRLIYFSYDVKMKEKGDIPEGYSVSREKKERFSLILESASTNQTSMYLCASSPGQGRNEAFFGQGTRLTVV.

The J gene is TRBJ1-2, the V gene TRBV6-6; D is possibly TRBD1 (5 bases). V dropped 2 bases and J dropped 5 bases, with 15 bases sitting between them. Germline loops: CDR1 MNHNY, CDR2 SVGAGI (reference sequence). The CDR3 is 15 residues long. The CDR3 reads CASSYRGTGGYGYTF. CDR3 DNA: TGTGCCAGCAGTTACCGGGGGACGGGGGGATATGGCTACACCTTC.

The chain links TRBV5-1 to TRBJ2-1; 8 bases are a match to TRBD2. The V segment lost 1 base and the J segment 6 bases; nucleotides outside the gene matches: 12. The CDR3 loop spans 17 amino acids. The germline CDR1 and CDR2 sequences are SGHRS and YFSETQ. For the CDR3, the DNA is TGCGCCAGCAGCTTGATAAAGGCGGGACTAGATATCAATGAGCAGTTCTTC. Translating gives CASSLIKAGLDINEQFF.

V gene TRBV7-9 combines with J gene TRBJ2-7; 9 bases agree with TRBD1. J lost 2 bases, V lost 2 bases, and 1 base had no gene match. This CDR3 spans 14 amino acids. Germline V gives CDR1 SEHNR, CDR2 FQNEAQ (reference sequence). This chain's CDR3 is CASSLRQGAYEQYF. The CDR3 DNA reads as TGTGCCAGCAGCTTACGACAGGGGGCCTACGAGCAGTACTTC.